One and the same sample provided the 12 T cell receptor beta chains below, sequenced in a study of cytomegalovirus exposure and HLA in healthy donors. Measured with immunoSEQ multiplex PCR; TCRdb has only the in-frame clones, and not every one. In the table there are under 100,000 clones, approximately 96% of which are singletons. Material: PBMCs. The receptors shown here come from a man aged 18 to 30 in good health and CMV-seronegative.

The chain uses TRBV9 and TRBJ1-2; unclear D gene. The CDR3 has 14 amino acids. Germline-derived CDR1 and CDR2 are SGDLS and YYNGEE. Trimming stripped 0 bases from V and 4 bases from J, with 10 bases between. CDR3 coding DNA: TGTGCCAGCAGCGTAGGGGCAGACCTCTATGGCTACACCTTC. This encodes CASSVGADLYGYTF.

The CDR3 DNA follows: TGCGCCAGCAGCTTGAGCACTAGCGGGAGCTACGAGCAGTACTTC. Amino acid sequence: CASSLSTSGSYEQYF. The V call is TRBV5-1, the J call TRBJ2-7; 11 positions agree with TRBD2. Germline V gene data show CDR1 as SGHRS and CDR2 as YFSETQ. The CDR3 extends over 15 amino acids. With 1 base clipped from V and 3 bases from J, the junction kept 3 bases outside the gene matches.

The CDR3 coding sequence is TGTGCATCCGCGGAAAGAGTCTATGGCTACACCTTC. Its translation is CASAERVYGYTF. The V call is TRBV6-1, the J call TRBJ1-2, with D uncertain. Germline values: CDR1 MNHNS, CDR2 SASEGT. The CDR3 sequence is 12 residues long.

This rearrangement joins TRBV7-9 to TRBJ1-5; the D gene is possibly TRBD1 (5 bases). The germline CDR1 and CDR2 sequences are SEHNR and FQNEAQ (reference sequence). The CDR3 has 12 residues. V lost 0 bases and J 14 bases, leaving 11 bases between the germline ends. The CDR3: CASSLAKGIKHF. Here the CDR3 DNA reads TGTGCCAGCAGCTTAGCGAAGGGGATCAAGCATTTT.

CDR3 in DNA: TGTGCCAGCAGCTTGGGCGTCCAAACTAATGAAAAACTGTTTTTT. Protein product: CASSLGVQTNEKLFF. J is TRBJ1-4 and V is TRBV5-4; no clear D gene. The length of the CDR3 is 15 residues. The V gene lost 0 bases and the J gene lost 1 base, with 7 bases spanning the gap. The germline CDR1 and CDR2 sequences are SGHNT and YYREEE (reference sequence).

This clone was observed a few times. The chain has TRBV19 and TRBJ2-3, with 8 positions matching TRBD2. V lost 6 bases and J lost 2; bases outside the gene matches: 7. There are 15 residues in the CDR3. Germline V lookup: CDR1 LNHDA, CDR2 SQIVND (reference sequence). The CDR3: CASRGTSDSTDTQYF. CDR3 nucleotide sequence: TGTGCCAGTAGAGGGACTAGTGATTCCACAGATACGCAGTATTTT.

The CDR3 DNA reads as TGTGCCTGGAGTGTAGCGGGAGGTGTAGCCGGGGAGCTGTTTTTT. As protein: CAWSVAGGVAGELFF. The rearrangement joins TRBV30 to TRBJ2-2; 9 bases are shared with TRBD2. Germline V gives CDR1 GTSNPN, CDR2 SVGIG (reference sequence). The CDR3 contains 15 residues. V dropped 0 bases and J dropped 6; count of bases not matched to a gene: 5.

The V and J genes are TRBV7-8 and TRBJ2-1; 10 bases map to TRBD2. This CDR3 comprises 16 residues. Germline CDR1 and CDR2: SGHVS and FQNEAQ. The V and J ends lost 1 base and 4 bases, in that order; junction bases with no gene match: 4. As DNA, the CDR3 is TGTGCCAGCAGCTTAGGTTCTAGCGGGGGATACAATGAGCAGTTCTTC. This gives the protein CASSLGSSGGYNEQFF.

V usage is TRBV9 and J usage is TRBJ2-3; no reliable D call. The CDR3 sequence is 15 residues long. V dropped 4 bases and J dropped 2 bases, with 14 bases sitting between them. The germline CDR1 and CDR2 sequences are SGDLS and YYNGEE. The CDR3 reads CASSPRVLHTDTQYF. CDR3 bases: TGTGCCAGCAGCCCCCGGGTGTTACACACAGATACGCAGTATTTT.

The chain is built from TRBV11-2 and TRBJ2-2; D may be TRBD1 (6 bases). The V end lost 0 bases, the J end lost 6 bases, and 14 bases lay between the germline ends. Looked up from germline, CDR1 is SGHAT and CDR2 is FQNNGV. This CDR3 spans 16 amino acids. As DNA, the CDR3 is TGTGCCAGCAGCTTAGATTGGTCAGGGGACCCCGGGGAGCTGTTTTTT. This encodes CASSLDWSGDPGELFF.

The V and J genes are TRBV6-5 and TRBJ1-1; a weak D match, TRBD1 (5 bases). In germline, CDR1 is MNHEY, CDR2 SVGAGI. Trimming took off 1 base at V and 1 base at J, with 13 bases between the two ends. The CDR3 totals 16 residues. The CDR3 reads CASSYLTGRANTEAFF. The CDR3 DNA is TGTGCCAGCAGTTACTTAACGGGCAGGGCGAACACTGAAGCTTTCTTT.

The rearrangement uses TRBV19 and TRBJ2-3; perhaps TRBD2 as D (5 bases). Germline CDR1 reads LNHDA; CDR2 reads SQIVND (reference sequence). V was clipped by 1 base and J by 11 bases, with 7 bases between them. The CDR3 consists of 11 residues. CDR3 loop: CASSIGAVQYF. The CDR3 DNA reads TGTGCCAGTAGTATAGGAGCGGTGCAGTATTTT.